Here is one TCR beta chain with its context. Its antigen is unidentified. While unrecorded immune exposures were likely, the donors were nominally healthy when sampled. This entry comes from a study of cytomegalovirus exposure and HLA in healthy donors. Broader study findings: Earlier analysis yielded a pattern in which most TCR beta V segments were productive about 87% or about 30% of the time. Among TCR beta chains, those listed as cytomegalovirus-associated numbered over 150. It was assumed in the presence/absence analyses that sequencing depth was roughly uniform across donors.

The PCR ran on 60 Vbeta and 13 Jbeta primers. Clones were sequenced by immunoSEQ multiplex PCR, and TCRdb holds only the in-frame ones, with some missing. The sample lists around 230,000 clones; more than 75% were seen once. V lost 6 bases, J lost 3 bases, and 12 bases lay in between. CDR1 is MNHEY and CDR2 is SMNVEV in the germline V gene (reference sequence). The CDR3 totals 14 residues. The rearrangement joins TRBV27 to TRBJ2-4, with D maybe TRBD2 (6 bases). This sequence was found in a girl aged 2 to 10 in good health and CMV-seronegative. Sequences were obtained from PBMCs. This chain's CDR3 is CASRLSGGKNIQYF. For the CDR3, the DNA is TGTGCCAGCAGACTATCCGGGGGCAAAAACATTCAGTACTTC.